This TCR beta chain was captured by sequencing in a study of T cell responses to AZD1222 COVID-19 vaccine. Overall study findings and caveats: The donors showed a predominance of white British ancestry and of females, with possible underestimation of clonal diversity.

On this clone itself: The antigen is unknown. A junction boundary mismatches the germline segment, possibly from a read error.

TCRdb's copy holds only in-frame clones and misses some; the assay was immunoSEQ multiplex PCR. The sample includes about 150,000 clones, about 89% of them seen just once. CDR3 length: 13 amino acids. The germline gives CDR1 MNHNY, CDR2 SVGAGI (reference sequence). The V and J genes are TRBV6-6 and TRBJ1-5; D gene ambiguous. The receptor was derived from an adult who received the AZD1222 COVID-19 vaccine. The input for sequencing was peripheral blood, taken 28 days after the second AZD1222 dose. The DNA of the CDR3 is TGTACCAGCAGGCCGGACGGGATTCAGCCCCAGCATTTT. It encodes CTSRPDGIQPQHF.